This T cell receptor beta chain emerged from a study of naive and memory T cell subsets. Study-level points and caveats: Clonotypes are single alpha or beta chains, not paired receptors.

This clonotype was seen a few times. Its antigen is unknown. The CDR3 totals 20 residues. Germline V gene lookup returns CDR1 MGHRA and CDR2 YSYEKL. Trimming at V came to 3 bases and at J to 1 base, leaving 14 bases not matched to a gene. The beta constant-region primer was an equimolar mix of two oligonucleotides covering TRBC1 and TRBC2. TCRdb re-analysed the UMI-ligation and nested PCR reads in MiXCR, keeping a single row per CDR3 protein. The sample includes 89,000 or so distinct CDR3 sequences, around 13% seen only once; the top ten take 0.9% to 1%. V gene TRBV4-1 combines with J gene TRBJ2-1; 11 bases fit TRBD2. The sequenced material came from central memory CD4+ T cells from blood. The origin of this receptor is a human donor in good health. The CDR3 here is CASSQGPDIAGGYSYNEQFF. The CDR3 DNA is TGCGCCAGCAGCCAGGGACCTGACATAGCGGGAGGGTATTCCTACAATGAGCAGTTCTTC.